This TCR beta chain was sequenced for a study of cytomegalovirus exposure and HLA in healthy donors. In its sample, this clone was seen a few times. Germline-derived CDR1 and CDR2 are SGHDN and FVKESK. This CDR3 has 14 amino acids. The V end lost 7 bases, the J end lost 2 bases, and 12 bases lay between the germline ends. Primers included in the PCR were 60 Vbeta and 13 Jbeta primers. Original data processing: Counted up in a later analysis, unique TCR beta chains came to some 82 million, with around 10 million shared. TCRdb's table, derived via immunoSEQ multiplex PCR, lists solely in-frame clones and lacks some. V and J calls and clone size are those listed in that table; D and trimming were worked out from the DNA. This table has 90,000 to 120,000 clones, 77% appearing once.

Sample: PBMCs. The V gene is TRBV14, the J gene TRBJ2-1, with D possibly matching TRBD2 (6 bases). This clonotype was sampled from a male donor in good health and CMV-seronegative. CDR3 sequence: CASKPGEPYNEQFF. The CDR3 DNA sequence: TGTGCCAGCAAGCCGGGAGAGCCCTACAATGAGCAGTTCTTC.